The clone carrying this TCR beta chain was seen only a few times. Its cognate antigen is unknown. Peripheral blood, together with lesional scalp punch biopsies, was collected from alopecia areata patients. PBMCs provided sorted CD4+ and CD8+ T cells. This sample was taken from a study of CD8+ T cells in alopecia areata. This CDR3 is built from 12 residues. Germline CDR1 reads SQVTM; CDR2 reads ANQGSEA. The V end lost 2 bases, the J end lost 3 bases, and 4 bases lay between the germline ends. Study-level points and caveats: Especially in alopecia totalis/universalis, lesional scalp showed greater clonality than normal scalp did. Besides other cells, scalp samples also yield sequences of resident alphabeta T cells from normal skin.

Sequencing relied on a cDNA template that was reverse transcribed from extracted RNA. Assay used: immunoSEQ multiplex PCR; TCRdb lists only in-frame clones, some missing. The table lists about 82,000 clones, roughly 47% of them singletons. Source material: NKG2D-high CD8+ T cells sorted from blood. This rearrangement joins TRBV29-1 to TRBJ2-2; unclear D gene. The receptor's source is a human donor with alopecia areata. The CDR3 DNA reads as TGCAGCGTTGAACTGGACACCGGGGAGCTGTTTTTT. Protein: CSVELDTGELFF.